Presented here are 27 T cell receptor beta chains from one specimen sequenced in a study of T cell responses to AZD1222 COVID-19 vaccine (dated by TCRdb to the early 2020s). In light of the paper, this sample's time point label describes: baseline before first vaccination. Library preparation was by the immunoSEQ multiplex PCR assay. What TCRdb holds here is the immuneACCESS table cut down to in-frame rearrangements. Part of the clones is not present; checked against another copy, under half of the missing clones reflect an unresolved V gene, and the others are unexplained. The sample data list about 35,000 clones, and less than 90% of these were observed just once. Jointly, the top ten make up approximately 7.3% of the sample. This specimen consisted of peripheral blood, obtained on day 0 of AZD1222 vaccination. The receptor set was obtained from an adult in good health.

The chain is built from TRBV7-2 and TRBJ2-5, with 8 bases lining up with TRBD1. V lost 5 bases and J lost 5; bases outside the gene matches: 7. The CDR3 contains 14 residues. Germline CDR1 SGHTA, CDR2 FQGNSA. The CDR3 reads CASSLGQGFETQYF. CDR3 coding DNA: TGTGCCAGCAGCCTCGGACAGGGTTTCGAGACCCAGTACTTC.

This chain links TRBV27 with TRBJ1-1; D possibly corresponds to TRBD1 (6 bases). V dropped 1 base and J dropped 4 bases, with 13 bases sitting between them. Germline V gene lookup returns CDR1 MNHEY and CDR2 SMNVEV (reference sequence). The CDR3 loop spans 15 amino acids. For the CDR3, the DNA is TGTGCCAGCAGTTTATTCCGGGGGCTCGTCACTGAAGCTTTCTTT. Amino acid sequence: CASSLFRGLVTEAFF.

V and J are TRBV10-3 and TRBJ1-4; 9 nucleotides match TRBD1. The CDR3 is 15 amino acids. CDR1 is ENHRY, CDR2 SYGVKD, per germline. Trimming cost V 2 bases and J 6 bases; bases outside gene matches: 4. The CDR3 region has the DNA TGTGCCATCAGTGAGGGGACAGGGAGGGATGAAAAACTGTTTTTT. It translates to CAISEGTGRDEKLFF.

This clone has just one count. The chain carries TRBV3-1 (or the pseudogene TRBV3-2) and TRBJ2-7; 12 positions match TRBD2. The germline V gene has CDR1 LGHDT and CDR2 YNNKEL (reference sequence). This CDR3 is 15 amino acids long. The V segment lost 4 bases and the J segment 9 bases; nucleotides outside the gene matches: 10. The CDR3 DNA follows: TGTGCCAGCAGCCGGGTGACTAGCGGGAGCGGGGTGCAGTACTTC. It encodes CASSRVTSGSGVQYF.

The V call is TRBV18, the J call TRBJ1-5; D uncertain. Per the germline V gene, CDR1 is KGHSH and CDR2 is LQKENI. With 3 bases removed from V and 5 bases from J, the gap between germline ends came to 8 bases. The CDR3 is made up of 13 amino acids. The CDR3 here is CASSPMGDQPQHF. In DNA, the CDR3 is TGTGCCAGCTCACCGATGGGAGATCAGCCCCAGCATTTT.

This clone was recorded once. This chain uses TRBV7-2 with TRBJ2-3; D gene uncertain. The CDR3 has 14 amino acids. V dropped 5 bases and J dropped 6 bases, with 15 bases sitting between them. Germline V gene sequence: CDR1 SGHTA, CDR2 FQGNSA. The DNA for the CDR3 is TGTGCCAGCAGCCCGCACCCTCCTCCGGATACGCAGTATTTT. It translates to CASSPHPPPDTQYF.

In its sample, this clone was seen a few times. The V and J genes are TRBV6-5 and TRBJ2-7, with 9 bases lining up with TRBD1. V lost 5 bases and J lost 3; bases outside the gene matches: 5. Looked up from germline, CDR1 is MNHEY and CDR2 is SVGAGI. The CDR3 length is 14 residues. Here the CDR3 DNA reads TGTGCCAGCAGTCCGGGACAGGGAAACTACGAGCAGTACTTC. Translation: CASSPGQGNYEQYF.

V gene TRBV6-5 combines with J gene TRBJ1-2, with D perhaps matching TRBD1 (6 bases). Trimming shortened V by 6 bases and J by 3 bases, and 17 bases separated the two germline ends. The CDR3 is made up of 15 amino acids. CDR1 and CDR2 (germline): MNHEY, SVGAGI. CDR3 DNA sequence: TGTGCCAGCAGACGGGGGACATTTGGGGACTATGGCTACACCTTC. It specifies CASRRGTFGDYGYTF.

The chain has TRBV7-3 and TRBJ1-1; 7 bases are shared with TRBD1. CDR1 and CDR2 (germline): SGHTA, FQGTGA. V was clipped by 5 bases and J by 5 bases; unmatched bases: 5. The CDR3 is made up of 13 amino acids. The CDR3 protein is CASSQGGRTEAFF. The CDR3 coding sequence is TGTGCCAGCAGCCAGGGGGGTCGAACTGAAGCTTTCTTT.

J is TRBJ2-7 and V is TRBV30; tentatively, D is TRBD2 (6 bases). Between the trimmed V and J ends, which lost 6 bases and 2 bases, there was a span of 17 bases. This CDR3 has 14 residues. The germline CDR1 and CDR2 sequences are GTSNPN and SVGIG (reference sequence). Here the CDR3 reads CACSARDRTYEQYF. The CDR3 DNA reads as TGTGCCTGCTCCGCGCGGGACCGTACCTACGAGCAGTACTTC.

The CDR3 DNA reads TGTGCCAGTAGTATAGTGGGAGCTCAGCCCCAGCATTTT. Translated, it gives CASSIVGAQPQHF. The V and J genes are TRBV19 and TRBJ1-5; D unresolved. The V and J ends lost 1 base and 6 bases respectively, with 7 bases between them. CDR1 LNHDA and CDR2 SQIVND come from the germline V gene (reference sequence). The CDR3 runs 13 residues.

The count of this clone is one. The chain employs TRBV28 and TRBJ2-3, with 9 bases aligning to TRBD2. Germline CDR1 MDHEN, CDR2 SYDVKM. The CDR3 has 15 residues. The V gene end was trimmed by 2 bases and the J gene end by 1 base; junction bases not matched to a gene: 1. This CDR3 reads CASSLERGGTDTQYF. CDR3 nucleotides: TGTGCCAGCAGTTTAGAGCGGGGGGGCACAGATACGCAGTATTTT.

V usage is TRBV6-5 and J usage is TRBJ2-5, with D unresolved. V lost 7 bases to trimming and J lost 4 bases, with 7 bases between them. The CDR3 has 11 residues. CDR1 is MNHEY and CDR2 is SVGAGI in the germline V gene. For the CDR3, the DNA is TGTGCCAGCACGGCAGGAGAGACCCAGTACTTC. Encoded protein: CASTAGETQYF.

The chain joins TRBV27 to TRBJ1-1; D is possibly TRBD1 (5 bases). The germline CDR1 and CDR2 sequences are MNHEY and SMNVEV (reference sequence). Deletions cut 4 bases from V and 4 bases from J, with 10 bases between. This CDR3 is 13 amino acids long. The CDR3 here is CASSSGQATEAFF. CDR3 sequence (DNA): TGTGCCAGCAGTTCTGGACAAGCCACTGAAGCTTTCTTT.

The rearrangement links TRBV7-9 to TRBJ1-3; D might be TRBD1 (6 bases). The V gene's germline CDR1 is SEHNR and CDR2 FQNEAQ (reference sequence). CDR3 length: 16 residues. V lost 4 bases to trimming and J lost 0 bases, with 13 bases between them. The CDR3 DNA reads as TGTGCCAGCAGCTCAAATACAGGGAACTCTGGAAACACCATATATTTT. Its translation: CASSSNTGNSGNTIYF.

V and J are TRBV7-8 and TRBJ1-1; TRBD1 might be the D (5 bases). CDR1 and CDR2 (germline): SGHVS, FQNEAQ. The CDR3 contains 12 residues. V shed 5 bases and J shed 3 bases, with 7 bases lying between them. The CDR3, as DNA: TGTGCCAGCAGCCGGGGGGACACTGAAGCTTTCTTT. Its protein is CASSRGDTEAFF.

The chain is built from TRBV27 and TRBJ1-2, with 7 bases that match TRBD1. The CDR3 is made up of 14 amino acids. Germline values: CDR1 MNHEY, CDR2 SMNVEV (reference sequence). V lost 4 bases, J lost 5 bases, and 7 bases stayed unmatched. The CDR3 DNA reads as TGTGCCAGCAGTTCAGGGGGACAGATTTATGGCTACACCTTC. It yields the protein CASSSGGQIYGYTF.

V and J are TRBV12-3 or TRBV12-4 and TRBJ1-1; D gene ambiguous. The CDR3 is made up of 13 amino acids. Between the trimmed V and J ends, which lost 4 bases and 6 bases, there was a span of 12 bases. The CDR3 loop reads CASSSRGKSEAFF. In nucleotides, the CDR3 is TGTGCCAGCAGTTCCCGAGGAAAATCTGAAGCTTTCTTT.

This clone was detected once. The chain combines TRBV7-2 with TRBJ1-5; 10 bases map to TRBD1. Looked up from germline, CDR1 is SGHTA and CDR2 is FQGNSA. CDR3 size: 16 residues. Trimming took 3 bases from V and 7 from J; bases not matched to a gene: 9. CDR3 nucleotides: TGTGCCAGCAGCTTTTACCGGGACAGGGGTGACCAGCCCCAGCATTTT. It yields the protein CASSFYRDRGDQPQHF.

V and J are TRBV28 and TRBJ1-1; D perhaps matches TRBD1 (5 bases). With 5 bases removed from V and 4 bases from J, the gap between germline ends came to 14 bases. The CDR3 is made up of 14 amino acids. Germline CDR1 reads MDHEN; CDR2 reads SYDVKM. CDR3 in amino acids: CASSPPSRATEAFF. CDR3 nucleotides: TGTGCCAGCAGTCCACCCAGCAGGGCCACTGAAGCTTTCTTT.

This clone has only a few counts. The CDR3 sequence: CASSQGGGGDTEAFF. In DNA, the CDR3 is TGTGCCAGCAGCCAGGGTGGGGGAGGGGACACTGAAGCTTTCTTT. The chain joins TRBV3-1 (or the pseudogene TRBV3-2) to TRBJ1-1; D might be TRBD1 (5 bases). This CDR3 has 15 residues. Germline V gene lookup returns CDR1 LGHDT and CDR2 YNNKEL (reference sequence). V was shortened by 3 bases and J by 3 bases, with 14 bases between the two germline ends.

This chain links TRBV2 with TRBJ1-2; D ambiguous. Germline V gene data show CDR1 as SNHLY and CDR2 as FYNNEI. Deletions cut 6 bases from V and 8 bases from J, with 16 bases between. The CDR3 covers 13 residues. The CDR3 DNA reads as TGTGCCAGCAGCCAACGGGAGGGTTGGGGCTACACCTTC. Residues: CASSQREGWGYTF.

The rearrangement uses TRBV7-8 and TRBJ1-5; a weak D match, TRBD1 (6 bases). With 5 bases removed from V and 0 bases from J, the gap between germline ends came to 14 bases. The CDR3 is made up of 16 amino acids. The germline CDR1 and CDR2 sequences are SGHVS and FQNEAQ. This CDR3 is CASSPPGRGSNQPQHF. CDR3 nucleotides: TGTGCCAGCAGCCCCCCGGGCAGGGGTAGCAATCAGCCCCAGCATTTT.

The chain recombines TRBV6-5 with TRBJ1-2; D perhaps matches TRBD1 (5 bases). The CDR3 has 14 residues. Trimming took off 2 bases at V and 0 bases at J, with 7 bases between the two ends. Germline loops: CDR1 MNHEY, CDR2 SVGAGI. This chain's CDR3 is CASSYAGTNYGYTF. The CDR3 DNA reads as TGTGCCAGCAGTTACGCAGGGACTAACTATGGCTACACCTTC.

The V call is TRBV7-9, the J call TRBJ2-1; 15 bases map to TRBD2. The CDR3 extends over 19 amino acids. V gave up 4 bases and J gave up 0 bases; unmatched junction bases: 7. Germline-derived CDR1 and CDR2 are SEHNR and FQNEAQ (reference sequence). The CDR3 is CASSSPGTSGGSSYNEQFF. The CDR3 DNA reads TGTGCCAGCAGCTCCCCTGGGACTAGCGGGGGGAGCTCCTACAATGAGCAGTTCTTC.

The V and J genes are TRBV18 and TRBJ1-6; TRBD1 might be the D (5 bases). Looked up from germline, CDR1 is KGHSH and CDR2 is LQKENI. The V end was cut by 4 bases, the J end by 8 bases, with 9 bases between. CDR3 length: 13 residues. CDR3: CASSRGTDSPLHF. The DNA of the CDR3 is TGTGCCAGCTCACGGGGGACTGATTCACCCCTCCACTTT.

Only one count was recorded for this clone. The chain links TRBV5-1 to TRBJ1-2; no reliable D call. Per germline, CDR1 SGHRS and CDR2 YFSETQ. V lost 4 bases to trimming and J lost 4 bases, with 11 bases between them. The CDR3 is made up of 13 amino acids. The CDR3 spells CASSQDSGYGYTF. Here the CDR3 DNA reads TGCGCCAGCAGCCAGGACTCCGGCTATGGCTACACCTTC. Variable domain in full (rest from reference TRBV5-1 and TRBJ1-2): KAGVTQTPRYLIKTRGQQVTLSCSPISGHRSVSWYQQTPGQGLQFLFEYFSETQRNKGNFPGRFSGRQFSNSRSEMNVSTLELGDSALYLCASSQDSGYGYTFGSGTRLTVV.